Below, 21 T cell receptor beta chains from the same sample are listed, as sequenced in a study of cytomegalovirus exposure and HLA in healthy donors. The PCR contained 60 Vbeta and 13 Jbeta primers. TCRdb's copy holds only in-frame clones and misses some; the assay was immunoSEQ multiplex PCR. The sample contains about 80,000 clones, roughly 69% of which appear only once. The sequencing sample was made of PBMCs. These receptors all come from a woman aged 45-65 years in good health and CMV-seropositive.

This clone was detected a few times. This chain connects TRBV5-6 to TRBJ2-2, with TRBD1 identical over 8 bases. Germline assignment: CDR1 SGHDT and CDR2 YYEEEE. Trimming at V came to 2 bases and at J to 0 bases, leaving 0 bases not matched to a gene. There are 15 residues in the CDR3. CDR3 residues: CASSLQGANTGELFF. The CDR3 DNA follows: TGTGCCAGCAGCTTACAGGGGGCGAACACCGGGGAGCTGTTTTTT.

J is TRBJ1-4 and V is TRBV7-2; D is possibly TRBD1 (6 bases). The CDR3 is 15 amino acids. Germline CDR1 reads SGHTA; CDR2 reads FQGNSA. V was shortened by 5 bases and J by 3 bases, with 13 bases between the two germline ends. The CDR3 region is CASSPHRVANEKLFF. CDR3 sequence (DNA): TGTGCCAGCAGCCCCCACAGGGTTGCTAATGAAAAACTGTTTTTT.

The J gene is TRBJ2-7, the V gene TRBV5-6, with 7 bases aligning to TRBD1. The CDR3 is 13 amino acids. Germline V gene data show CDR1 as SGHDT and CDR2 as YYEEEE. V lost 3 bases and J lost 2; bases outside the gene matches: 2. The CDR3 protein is CASSWGQTYEQYF. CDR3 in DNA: TGTGCCAGCAGCTGGGGACAGACCTACGAGCAGTACTTC.

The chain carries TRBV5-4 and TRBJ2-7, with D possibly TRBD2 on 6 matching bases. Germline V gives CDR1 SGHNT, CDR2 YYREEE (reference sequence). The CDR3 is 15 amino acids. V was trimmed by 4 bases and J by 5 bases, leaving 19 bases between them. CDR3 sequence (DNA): TGTGCCAGCAGCAGAAGTACCGGGACTCTCAACGAGCAGTACTTC. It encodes CASSRSTGTLNEQYF. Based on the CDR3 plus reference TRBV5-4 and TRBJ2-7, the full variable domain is ETGVTQSPTHLIKTRGQQVTLRCSSQSGHNTVSWYQQALGQGPQFIFQYYREEENGRGNFPPRFSGLQFPNYSSELNVNALELDDSALYLCASSRSTGTLNEQYFGPGTRLTVT.

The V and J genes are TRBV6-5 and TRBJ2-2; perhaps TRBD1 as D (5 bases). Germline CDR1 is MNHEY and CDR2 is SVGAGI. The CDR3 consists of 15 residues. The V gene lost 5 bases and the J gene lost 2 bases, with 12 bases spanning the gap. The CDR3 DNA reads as TGTGCCAGCAGTCCTCGACAGACAAACACCGGGGAGCTGTTTTTT. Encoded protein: CASSPRQTNTGELFF.

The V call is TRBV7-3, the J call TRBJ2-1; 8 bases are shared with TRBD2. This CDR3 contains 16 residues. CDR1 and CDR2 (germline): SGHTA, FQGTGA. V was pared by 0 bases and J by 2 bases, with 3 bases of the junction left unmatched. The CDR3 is CASSLTPGGPYNEQFF. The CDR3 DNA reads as TGTGCCAGCAGCTTAACCCCGGGGGGGCCCTACAATGAGCAGTTCTTC. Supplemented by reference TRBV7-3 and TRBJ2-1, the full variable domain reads GAGVSQTPSNKVTEKGKYVELRCDPISGHTALYWYRQSLGQGPEFLIYFQGTGAADDSGLPNDRFFAVRPEGSVSTLKIQRTERGDSAVYLCASSLTPGGPYNEQFFGPGTRLTVL.

CDR3 DNA sequence: TGTGCCAGCAGCCAAGAACCGGGGACAGGGTTAAATGAAAAACTGTTTTTT. Protein: CASSQEPGTGLNEKLFF. The chain is built from TRBV4-2 and TRBJ1-4; 9 nucleotides match TRBD1. Germline loops: CDR1 LGHNA, CDR2 YNFKEQ. This CDR3 is 17 amino acids long. V dropped 0 bases and J dropped 5; count of bases not matched to a gene: 7.

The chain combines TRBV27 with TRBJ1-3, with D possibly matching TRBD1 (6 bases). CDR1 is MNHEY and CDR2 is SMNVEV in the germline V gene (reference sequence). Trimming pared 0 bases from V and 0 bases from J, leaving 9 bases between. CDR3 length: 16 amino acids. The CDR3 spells CASSLSRTDSGNTIYF. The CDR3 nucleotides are TGTGCCAGCAGTTTATCGCGGACAGACTCTGGAAACACCATATATTTT.

This CDR3 is CASSYSSRVEDSPLHF. The CDR3 DNA reads TGTGCCAGCAGTTACTCGTCGAGGGTCGAGGATTCACCCCTCCACTTT. J is TRBJ1-6 and V is TRBV6-5; D remains unclear. Trimming removed 0 bases at V and 8 bases at J, with 14 bases between. The germline V gene has CDR1 MNHEY and CDR2 SVGAGI. The CDR3 has 16 residues.

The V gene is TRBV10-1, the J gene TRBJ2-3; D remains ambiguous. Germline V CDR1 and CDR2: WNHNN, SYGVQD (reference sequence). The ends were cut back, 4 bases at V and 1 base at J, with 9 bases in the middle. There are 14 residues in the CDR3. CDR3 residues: CASSGARRTDTQYF. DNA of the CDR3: TGCGCCAGCAGTGGGGCACGACGCACAGATACGCAGTATTTT.

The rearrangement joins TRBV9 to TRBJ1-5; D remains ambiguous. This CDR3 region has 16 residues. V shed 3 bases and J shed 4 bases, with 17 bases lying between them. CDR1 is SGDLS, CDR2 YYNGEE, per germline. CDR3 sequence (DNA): TGTGCCAGCAGCGCCGGAACCGGGATTGGGAATCAGCCCCAGCATTTT. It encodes CASSAGTGIGNQPQHF.

The CDR3 sequence is CASSQGGLGSGETQYF. In nucleotides, the CDR3 is TGCGCCAGCAGCCAAGGGGGTTTGGGGAGTGGGGAGACCCAGTACTTC. The V and J genes are TRBV4-1 and TRBJ2-5, with TRBD2 as a possible D gene (5 bases). This CDR3 has 16 amino acids. Germline V lookup: CDR1 MGHRA, CDR2 YSYEKL. The V end lost 1 base, the J end lost 5 bases, and 17 bases lay between the germline ends.

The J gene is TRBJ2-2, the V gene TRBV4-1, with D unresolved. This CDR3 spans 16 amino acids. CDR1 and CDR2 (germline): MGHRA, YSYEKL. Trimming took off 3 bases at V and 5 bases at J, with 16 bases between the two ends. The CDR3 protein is CASSHPTESSTGELFF. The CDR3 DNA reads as TGCGCCAGCAGCCACCCTACCGAGTCTAGTACCGGGGAGCTGTTTTTT.

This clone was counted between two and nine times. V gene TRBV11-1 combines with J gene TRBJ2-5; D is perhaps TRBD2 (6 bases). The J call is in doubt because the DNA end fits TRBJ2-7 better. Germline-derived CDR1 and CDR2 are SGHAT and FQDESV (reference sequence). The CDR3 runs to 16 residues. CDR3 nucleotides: TGTGCCAGCAGCTTGACCTGGGGGGAGAGCTCCTACGAGCAGTACTTC. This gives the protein CASSLTWGESSYEQYF.

In DNA form, the CDR3 reads TGTGCCAGCAGTGTGGTATTGGACAGGGTGAATGGCTACACCTTC. Encoded protein: CASSVVLDRVNGYTF. This chain links TRBV6-1 with TRBJ1-2, with 8 bases fitting TRBD1. The CDR3 loop spans 15 amino acids. Germline CDR1 is MNHNS and CDR2 is SASEGT. Trimming cost V 4 bases and J 6 bases; bases outside gene matches: 10.

CDR3 DNA sequence: TGTGCCAGCAGGCTAGACAGTTCCGAGCAGTACGTC. Translation gives CASRLDSSEQYV. V usage is TRBV2 and J usage is TRBJ2-7, with D possibly TRBD1 on 5 matching bases. There are 12 residues in the CDR3. Deletions cut 6 bases from V and 6 bases from J, with 12 bases between. The germline CDR1 and CDR2 sequences are SNHLY and FYNNEI.

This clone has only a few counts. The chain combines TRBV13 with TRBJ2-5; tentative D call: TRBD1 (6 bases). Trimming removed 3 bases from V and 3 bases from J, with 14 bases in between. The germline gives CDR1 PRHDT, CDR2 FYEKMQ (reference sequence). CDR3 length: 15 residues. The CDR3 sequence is CASSLRGSSEETQYF. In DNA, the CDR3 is TGTGCCAGCAGCTTGAGGGGGAGCAGTGAAGAGACCCAGTACTTC. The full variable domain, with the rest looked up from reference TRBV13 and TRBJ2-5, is AAGVIQSPRHLIKEKRETATLKCYPIPRHDTVYWYQQGPGQDPQFLISFYEKMQSDKGSIPDRFSAQQFSDYHSELNMSSLELGDSALYFCASSLRGSSEETQYFGPGTRLLVL.

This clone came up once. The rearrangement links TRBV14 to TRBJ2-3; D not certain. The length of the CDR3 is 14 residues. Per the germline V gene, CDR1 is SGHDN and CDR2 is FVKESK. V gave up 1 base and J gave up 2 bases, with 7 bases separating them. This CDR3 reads CASSQGRHTDTQYF. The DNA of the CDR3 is TGTGCCAGCAGCCAAGGGCGGCACACAGATACGCAGTATTTT.

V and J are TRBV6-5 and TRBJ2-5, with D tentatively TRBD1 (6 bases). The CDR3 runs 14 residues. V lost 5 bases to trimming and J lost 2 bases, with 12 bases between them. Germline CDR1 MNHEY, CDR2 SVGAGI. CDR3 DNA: TGTGCCAGCAGTGCCGCAGGGGCACAAGAGACCCAGTACTTC. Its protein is CASSAAGAQETQYF.

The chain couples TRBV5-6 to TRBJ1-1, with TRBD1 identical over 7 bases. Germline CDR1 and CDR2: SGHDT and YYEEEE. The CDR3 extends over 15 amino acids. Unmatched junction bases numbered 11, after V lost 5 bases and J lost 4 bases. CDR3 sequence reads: CASRGTETRGTEAFF. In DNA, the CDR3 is TGTGCCAGCAGGGGGACAGAGACCCGAGGCACTGAAGCTTTCTTT.

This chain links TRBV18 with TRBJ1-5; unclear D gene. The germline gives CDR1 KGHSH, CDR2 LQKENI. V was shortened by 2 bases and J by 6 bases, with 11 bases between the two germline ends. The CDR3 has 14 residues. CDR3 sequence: CASSPSPGTQPQHF. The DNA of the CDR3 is TGTGCCAGCTCACCAAGTCCAGGTACTCAGCCCCAGCATTTT.